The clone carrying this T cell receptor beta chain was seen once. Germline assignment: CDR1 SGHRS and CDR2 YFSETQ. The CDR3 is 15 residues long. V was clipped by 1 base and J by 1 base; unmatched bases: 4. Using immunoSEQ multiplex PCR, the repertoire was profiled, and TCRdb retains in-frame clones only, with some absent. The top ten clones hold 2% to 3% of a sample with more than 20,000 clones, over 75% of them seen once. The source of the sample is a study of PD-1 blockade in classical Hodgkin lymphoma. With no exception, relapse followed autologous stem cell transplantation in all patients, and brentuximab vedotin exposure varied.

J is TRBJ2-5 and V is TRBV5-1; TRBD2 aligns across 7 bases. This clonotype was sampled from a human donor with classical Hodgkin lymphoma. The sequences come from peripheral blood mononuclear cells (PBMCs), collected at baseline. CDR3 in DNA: TGCGCCAGCAGCTTGTCGCGCGGGGGCCAAGAGACCCAGTACTTC. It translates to CASSLSRGGQETQYF.